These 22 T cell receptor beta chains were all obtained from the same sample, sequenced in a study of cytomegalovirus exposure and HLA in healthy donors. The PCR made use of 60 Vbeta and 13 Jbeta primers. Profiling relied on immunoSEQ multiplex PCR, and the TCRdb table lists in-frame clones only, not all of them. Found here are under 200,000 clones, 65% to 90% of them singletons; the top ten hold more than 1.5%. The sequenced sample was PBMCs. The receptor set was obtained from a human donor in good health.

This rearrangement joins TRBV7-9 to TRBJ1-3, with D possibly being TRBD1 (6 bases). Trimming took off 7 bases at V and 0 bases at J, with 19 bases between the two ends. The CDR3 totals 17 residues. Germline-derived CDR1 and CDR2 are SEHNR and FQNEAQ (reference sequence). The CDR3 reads CASNSLGTILSGNTIYF. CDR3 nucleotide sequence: TGTGCCAGCAACTCACTAGGGACAATCCTCTCTGGAAACACCATATATTTT.

CDR3 residues: CASRPGQGASHEQYF. The CDR3 DNA is TGTGCCAGCAGACCGGGACAGGGGGCTTCCCACGAGCAGTACTTC. The chain uses TRBV28 and TRBJ2-7; the match to TRBD1 covers 12 bases. The trim removed 6 bases at V and 5 bases at J, leaving 8 bases unmatched. The CDR3 has 15 residues. Germline V gives CDR1 MDHEN, CDR2 SYDVKM.

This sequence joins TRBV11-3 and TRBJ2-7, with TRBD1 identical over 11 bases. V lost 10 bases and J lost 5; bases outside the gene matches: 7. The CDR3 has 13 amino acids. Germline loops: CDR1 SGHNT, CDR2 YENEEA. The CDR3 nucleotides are TGTGCCACCCTGGACAGGGGGCAAAACGAGCAGTACTTC. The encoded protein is CATLDRGQNEQYF.

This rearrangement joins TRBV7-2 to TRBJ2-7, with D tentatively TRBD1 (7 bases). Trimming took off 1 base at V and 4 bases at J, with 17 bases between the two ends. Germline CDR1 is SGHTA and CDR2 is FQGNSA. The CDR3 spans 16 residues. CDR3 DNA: TGTGCCAGCAGCTTAGGTCCCCAGGGGGGAGCTTACGAGCAGTACTTC. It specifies CASSLGPQGGAYEQYF.

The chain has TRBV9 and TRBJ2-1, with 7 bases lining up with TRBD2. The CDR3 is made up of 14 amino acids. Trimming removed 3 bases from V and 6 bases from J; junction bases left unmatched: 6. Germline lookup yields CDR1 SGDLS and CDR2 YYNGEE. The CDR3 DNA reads TGTGCCAGCAGCGCCCCGCCGGGGGGCAATGAGCAGTTCTTC. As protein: CASSAPPGGNEQFF.

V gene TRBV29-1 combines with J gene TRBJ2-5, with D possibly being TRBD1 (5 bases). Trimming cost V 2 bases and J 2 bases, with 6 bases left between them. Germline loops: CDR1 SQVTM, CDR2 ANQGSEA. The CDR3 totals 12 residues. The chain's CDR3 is CSVERQQETQYF. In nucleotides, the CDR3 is TGCAGCGTTGAAAGACAGCAAGAGACCCAGTACTTC.

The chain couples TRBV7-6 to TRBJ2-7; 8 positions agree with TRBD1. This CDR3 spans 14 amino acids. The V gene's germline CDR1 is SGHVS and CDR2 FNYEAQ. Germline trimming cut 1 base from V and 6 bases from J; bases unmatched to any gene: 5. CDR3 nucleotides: TGTGCCAGCAGCTTAGATGGACAGGGAGGCGAGCAGTACTTC. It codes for CASSLDGQGGEQYF.

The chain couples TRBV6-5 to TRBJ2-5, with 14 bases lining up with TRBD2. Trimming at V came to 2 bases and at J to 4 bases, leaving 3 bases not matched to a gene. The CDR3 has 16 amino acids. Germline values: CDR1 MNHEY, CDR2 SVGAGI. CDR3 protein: CASSYAGTSGGETQYF. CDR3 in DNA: TGTGCCAGCAGTTACGCCGGGACTAGCGGGGGAGAGACCCAGTACTTC.

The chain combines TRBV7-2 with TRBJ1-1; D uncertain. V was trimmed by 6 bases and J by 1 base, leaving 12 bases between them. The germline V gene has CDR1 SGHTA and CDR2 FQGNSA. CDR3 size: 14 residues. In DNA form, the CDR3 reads TGTGCCAGCAGTTTAAGCGGTAGGAACACTGAAGCTTTCTTT. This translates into CASSLSGRNTEAFF.

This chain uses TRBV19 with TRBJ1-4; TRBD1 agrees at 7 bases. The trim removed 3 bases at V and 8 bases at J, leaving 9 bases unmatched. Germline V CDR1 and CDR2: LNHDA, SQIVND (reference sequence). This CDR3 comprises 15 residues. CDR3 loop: CASSIFDRAGEKLFF. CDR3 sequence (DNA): TGTGCCAGTAGTATCTTTGACAGGGCGGGGGAAAAACTGTTTTTT.

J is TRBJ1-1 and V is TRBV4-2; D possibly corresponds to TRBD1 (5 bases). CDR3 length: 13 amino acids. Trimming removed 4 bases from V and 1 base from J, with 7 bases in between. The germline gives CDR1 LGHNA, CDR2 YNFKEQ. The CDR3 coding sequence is TGTGCCAGCAGCCGAACAGGGAACACTGAAGCTTTCTTT. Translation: CASSRTGNTEAFF.

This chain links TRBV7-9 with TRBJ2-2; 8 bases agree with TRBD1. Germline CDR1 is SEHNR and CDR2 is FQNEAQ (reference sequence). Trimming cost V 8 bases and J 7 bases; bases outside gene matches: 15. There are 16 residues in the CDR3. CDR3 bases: TGTGCCAGCGACTCAGGGGGCCAGGGGGCGAACGGGGAGCTGTTTTTT. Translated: CASDSGGQGANGELFF.

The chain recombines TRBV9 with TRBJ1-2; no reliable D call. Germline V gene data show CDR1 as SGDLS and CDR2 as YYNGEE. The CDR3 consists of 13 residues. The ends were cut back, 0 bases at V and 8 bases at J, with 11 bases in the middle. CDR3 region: CASSVAPGSGYTF. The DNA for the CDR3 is TGTGCCAGCAGCGTAGCTCCGGGGAGCGGCTACACCTTC.

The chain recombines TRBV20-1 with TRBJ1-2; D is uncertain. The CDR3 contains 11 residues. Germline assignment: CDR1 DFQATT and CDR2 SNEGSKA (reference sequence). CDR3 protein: CSAVTEGGYTF. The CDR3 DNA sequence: TGCAGCGCCGTCACTGAGGGCGGCTACACCTTC.

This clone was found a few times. The CDR3 coding sequence is TGTGCCAGCAGCTCAACACTAGCGGGGGGGCCCACCGGGGAGCTGTTTTTT. Amino acid sequence: CASSSTLAGGPTGELFF. The chain links TRBV11-2 to TRBJ2-2; TRBD2 matches at 13 bases. Germline V gene lookup returns CDR1 SGHAT and CDR2 FQNNGV. This CDR3 region has 17 residues. Unmatched junction bases numbered 6, after V lost 4 bases and J lost 4 bases.

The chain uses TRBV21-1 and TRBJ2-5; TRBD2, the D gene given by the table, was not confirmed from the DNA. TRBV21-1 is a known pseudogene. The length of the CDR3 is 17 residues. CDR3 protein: CASSKATGGRFQETQYF. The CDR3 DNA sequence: TGTGCCAGCAGCAAAGCAACGGGGGGGAGATTCCAAGAGACCCAGTACTTC.

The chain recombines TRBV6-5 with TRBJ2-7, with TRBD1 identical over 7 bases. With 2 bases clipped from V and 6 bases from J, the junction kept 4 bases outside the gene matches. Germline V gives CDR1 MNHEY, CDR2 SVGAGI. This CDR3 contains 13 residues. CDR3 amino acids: CASSYPAGGEQYF. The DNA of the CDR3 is TGTGCCAGCAGTTACCCAGCAGGGGGCGAGCAGTACTTC.

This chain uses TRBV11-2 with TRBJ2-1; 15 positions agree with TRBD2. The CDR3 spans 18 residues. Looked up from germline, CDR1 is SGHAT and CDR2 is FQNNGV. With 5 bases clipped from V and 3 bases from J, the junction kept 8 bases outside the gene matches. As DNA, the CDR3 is TGTGCCAGCAGCACAGGACTAGCGGGGGGGCTAGACTACAATGAGCAGTTCTTC. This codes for CASSTGLAGGLDYNEQFF. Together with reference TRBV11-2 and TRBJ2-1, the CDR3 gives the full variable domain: EAGVAQSPRYKIIEKRQSVAFWCNPISGHATLYWYQQILGQGPKLLIQFQNNGVVDDSQLPKDRFSAERLKGVDSTLKIQPAKLEDSAVYLCASSTGLAGGLDYNEQFFGPGTRLTVL.

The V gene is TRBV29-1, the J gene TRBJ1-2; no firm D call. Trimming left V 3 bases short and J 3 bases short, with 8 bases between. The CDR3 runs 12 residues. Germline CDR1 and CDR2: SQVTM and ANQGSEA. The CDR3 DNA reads TGCAGCGTTGATAAGTCAGACTATGGCTACACCTTC. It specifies CSVDKSDYGYTF.

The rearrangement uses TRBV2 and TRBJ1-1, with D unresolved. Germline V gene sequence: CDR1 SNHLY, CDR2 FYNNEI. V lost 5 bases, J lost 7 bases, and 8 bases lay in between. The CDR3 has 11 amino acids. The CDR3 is CASSFSDEAFF. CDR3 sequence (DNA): TGTGCCAGCAGTTTTAGTGATGAAGCTTTCTTT.

CDR3 bases: TGTGCCAGCAGCTTAGGCGTCCTAGCGGGGGGGCGGGAGTTCTTC. It is translated as CASSLGVLAGGREFF. The rearrangement uses TRBV13 and TRBJ2-1; 12 nucleotides agree with TRBD2. Germline V lookup: CDR1 PRHDT, CDR2 FYEKMQ (reference sequence). J gave up 14 bases and V 0 bases, and 8 bases lay outside the gene matches. CDR3 length: 15 amino acids.

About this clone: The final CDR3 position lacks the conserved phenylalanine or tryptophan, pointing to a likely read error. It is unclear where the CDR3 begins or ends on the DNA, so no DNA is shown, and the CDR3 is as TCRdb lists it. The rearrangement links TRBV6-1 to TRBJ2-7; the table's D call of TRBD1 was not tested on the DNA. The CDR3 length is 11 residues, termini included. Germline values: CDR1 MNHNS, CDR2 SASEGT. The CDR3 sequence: CAAQGWGPRSL.